This is a list of T cell receptor beta chains from one sample in a study of T cells after yellow fever vaccination. TCRdb analysed the 5' RACE reads with MiXCR anew, one entry per CDR3 protein. The profile shows under 200,000 distinct CDR3 sequences, around 10% of them singletons. The specimen was CD8+ T cells sorted from PBMCs, collected 15 days after the yellow fever booster vaccination. The receptors come from a man younger than 30 who received the YFV17D yellow fever vaccine. CDR3s include the opening cysteine and the closing phenylalanine or tryptophan. A D gene is named only where the DNA matches it firmly. Rows give clone size only sometimes, using once, few, many, or a class for an expanded clone.

TRBD2	NA	TRBJ2-1	TRBV13	CASGSVAGDSYNEQFF	TGTGCCAGCGGTAGTGTAGCGGGGGACTCGTACAATGAGCAGTTCTTC
NA	NA	TRBJ2-7	TRBV20-1	CSATWTKAYEQYF	TGCAGTGCCACATGGACAAAGGCCTACGAGCAGTACTTC
NA	few	TRBJ1-2	TRBV5-1	CASTQSLGDNGYTF	TGCGCCAGCACCCAGAGCCTTGGGGATAATGGCTACACCTTC
TRBD2	many	TRBJ2-3	TRBV7-8	CASSARGGTDTQYF	TGTGCCAGCAGCGCCCGGGGGGGCACAGATACGCAGTATTTT
NA	NA	TRBJ2-1	TRBV3-1	CASSQVGTEGYNEQFF	TGTGCCAGCAGCCAAGTTGGGACGGAGGGTTACAATGAGCAGTTCTTC
NA	few	TRBJ1-1	TRBV10-3	CAISEGQPNTEAFF	TGTGCCATCAGTGAGGGACAGCCGAACACTGAAGCTTTCTTT
NA	NA	TRBJ1-2	TRBV4-3	CASSQGLLAGNDGYTF	TGCGCCAGCAGCCAAGGTCTATTAGCAGGGAATGATGGCTACACCTTC
NA	NA	TRBJ2-5	TRBV15	CATSRGELGGRETQYF	TGTGCCACCAGCAGAGGAGAACTAGGAGGGCGAGAGACCCAGTACTTC
TRBD1	few	TRBJ2-2	TRBV6-2/TRBV6-3	CASSYNRDRGTGELFF	TGTGCCAGCAGTTACAACCGGGACAGGGGGACCGGGGAGCTGTTTTTT
NA	few	TRBJ1-4	TRBV6-2/TRBV6-3	CASSYSRLRTTNEKLFF	TGTGCCAGCAGTTACTCGAGATTACGAACAACTAATGAAAAACTGTTTTTT
NA	NA	TRBJ2-3	TRBV11-1	CASSFGFPPDTQYF	TGTGCCAGCAGCTTTGGCTTTCCCCCAGATACGCAGTATTTT
NA	many	TRBJ1-1	TRBV6-2/TRBV6-3	CASRWGADTEAFF	TGTGCCAGCAGGTGGGGCGCCGACACTGAAGCTTTCTTT
TRBD2	NA	TRBJ2-5	TRBV4-1	CASSQAAGAETQYF	TGCGCCAGCAGCCAAGCAGCGGGGGCAGAGACCCAGTACTTC
NA	NA	TRBJ1-2	TRBV12-3/TRBV12-4	CASSPVGAAVGYTF	TGTGCCAGCAGCCCAGTTGGGGCCGCGGTTGGCTACACCTTC
NA	NA	TRBJ2-7	TRBV4-1	CASSQDWVGAQYF	TGCGCCAGCAGCCAAGATTGGGTCGGGGCGCAGTACTTC
NA	NA	TRBJ1-2	TRBV9	CASSVGGAYGYTF	TGTGCCAGCAGCGTAGGAGGGGCCTATGGCTACACCTTC
NA	few	TRBJ2-7	TRBV12-3/TRBV12-4	CASSLDESYEQYF	TGTGCCAGCAGTTTAGACGAGTCCTACGAGCAGTACTTC
NA	NA	TRBJ1-5	TRBV4-2	CASSQESGNQPQHF	TGTGCCAGCAGCCAAGAATCAGGCAATCAGCCCCAGCATTTT
NA	NA	TRBJ1-3	TRBV20-1	CSASRVVGNTIYF	TGCAGTGCTAGCAGGGTGGTAGGAAACACCATATATTTT
TRBD2	NA	TRBJ2-1	TRBV3-1	CASSQSLLAGGREQFF	TGTGCCAGCAGCCAATCCCTCCTAGCGGGGGGGCGTGAGCAGTTCTTC
TRBD2	many	TRBJ2-1	TRBV11-2	CASSPGLLVAGGPDYNEQFF	TGTGCCAGCAGCCCGGGGCTTTTGGTAGCGGGGGGGCCGGACTACAATGAGCAGTTCTTC
NA	NA	TRBJ2-1	TRBV29-1	CSVEGSGLYNEQFF	TGCAGCGTTGAAGGTAGCGGCCTATACAATGAGCAGTTCTTC
NA	many	TRBJ2-5	TRBV4-3	CASSQEWGGSETQYF	TGCGCCAGCAGCCAAGAATGGGGGGGCTCGGAGACCCAGTACTTC
NA	few	TRBJ1-2	TRBV4-1	CASSQDFVSNYGYTF	TGCGCCAGCAGCCAAGATTTTGTCAGCAACTATGGCTACACCTTC
NA	NA	TRBJ1-4	TRBV7-9	CASSFVQGGEKLFF	TGTGCCAGCAGCTTCGTCCAGGGAGGGGAAAAACTGTTTTTT
NA	few	TRBJ2-3	TRBV6-1	CASSDLASTDTQYF	TGTGCCAGCAGTGACCTAGCTAGCACAGATACGCAGTATTTT
NA	many	TRBJ2-7	TRBV7-6	CASSLKSGPPYEQYF	TGTGCCAGCAGCTTAAAAAGCGGGCCTCCCTACGAGCAGTACTTC
NA	few	TRBJ1-1	TRBV15	CATSRDRATEAFF	TGTGCCACCAGCAGAGACAGGGCCACTGAAGCTTTCTTT
NA	NA	TRBJ2-6	TRBV6-5	CASTSRQQVANVLTF	TGTGCCAGCACTTCCCGACAGCAGGTCGCCAACGTCCTGACTTTC
TRBD1	NA	TRBJ1-5	TRBV6-5	CASSSDRGVGQPQHF	TGTGCCAGCAGTTCCGACAGGGGGGTAGGTCAGCCCCAGCATTTT
NA	NA	TRBJ1-4	TRBV9	CASSADGTRYEKLFF	TGTGCCAGCAGCGCGGACGGGACAAGATATGAAAAACTGTTTTTT